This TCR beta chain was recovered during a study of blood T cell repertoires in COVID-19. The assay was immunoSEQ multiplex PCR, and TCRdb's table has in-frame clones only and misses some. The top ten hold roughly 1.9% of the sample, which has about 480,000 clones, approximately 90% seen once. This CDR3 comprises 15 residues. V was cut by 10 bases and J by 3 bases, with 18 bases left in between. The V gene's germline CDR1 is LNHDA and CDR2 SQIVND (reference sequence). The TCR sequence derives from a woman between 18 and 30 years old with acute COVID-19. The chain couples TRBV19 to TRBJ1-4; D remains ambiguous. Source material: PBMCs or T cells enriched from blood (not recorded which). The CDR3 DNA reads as TGTGCCACCCAGAGGAGGCTGAGTGCTAATGAAAAACTGTTTTTT. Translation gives CATQRRLSANEKLFF. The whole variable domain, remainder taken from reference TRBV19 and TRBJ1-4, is DGGITQSPKYLFRKEGQNVTLSCEQNLNHDAMYWYRQDPGQGLRLIYYSQIVNDFQKGDIAEGYSVSREKKESFPLTVTSAQKNPTAFYLCATQRRLSANEKLFFGSGTQLSVL.